One and the same sample provided the 27 T cell receptor beta chains below, sequenced in a study of glioma-infiltrating T cells after dendritic cell vaccination. Time point in this sample: after dendritic cell vaccination, including at tumor progression/relapse. TCRdb's table, derived via immunoSEQ multiplex PCR, lists solely in-frame clones and lacks some. The sample shows tens of thousands of clones, more than 75% of them seen only once. Sample: blood, taken after dendritic cell vaccination. These receptors were collected from a human donor with glioblastoma.

The chain recombines TRBV5-4 with TRBJ1-2; the match to TRBD1 covers 10 bases. Trimming took 3 bases from V and 6 from J; bases not matched to a gene: 11. This CDR3 is 16 amino acids long. Germline V gene data show CDR1 as SGHNT and CDR2 as YYREEE (reference sequence). CDR3 residues: CASSSDRGRGYDGYTF. Here the CDR3 DNA reads TGTGCCAGCAGCTCCGACAGGGGGCGAGGTTACGATGGCTACACCTTC.

V and J are TRBV5-1 and TRBJ2-5; D remains unclear. Germline V gives CDR1 SGHRS, CDR2 YFSETQ. V lost 4 bases to trimming and J lost 4 bases, with 11 bases between them. This CDR3 contains 13 residues. The CDR3 sequence: CASSPNERETQYF. For the CDR3, the DNA is TGCGCCAGCAGCCCAAACGAGAGAGAGACCCAGTACTTC.

V gene TRBV18 combines with J gene TRBJ2-1; 14 bases match TRBD2. V shed 5 bases, J shed 0 bases, and the junction held 9 bases outside the gene matches. Germline CDR1 KGHSH, CDR2 LQKENI. CDR3 length: 19 residues. CDR3 DNA: TGTGCCAGCTCATCCGGGACTAGCGGGGGCGCCAGCTCCTACAATGAGCAGTTCTTC. This sequence encodes CASSSGTSGGASSYNEQFF.

J is TRBJ1-1 and V is TRBV5-4; D is unclear. Germline values: CDR1 SGHNT, CDR2 YYREEE (reference sequence). There are 13 residues in the CDR3. Trimming cost V 1 base and J 3 bases, with 7 bases left between them. The CDR3 spells CASSLYGYTEAFF. For the CDR3, the DNA is TGTGCCAGCAGCTTGTACGGTTACACTGAAGCTTTCTTT.

This chain connects TRBV29-1 to TRBJ1-4, with 7 bases fitting TRBD1. The CDR3 extends over 18 amino acids. Germline CDR1 reads SQVTM; CDR2 reads ANQGSEA. With V trimmed by 4 bases and J by 0 bases, 14 bases remained unmatched. The CDR3 loop reads CSVVDRSSLSPTNEKLFF. The CDR3 nucleotides read TGCAGCGTTGTGGACAGGAGTAGCCTATCCCCAACTAATGAAAAACTGTTTTTT.

This sequence joins TRBV5-1 and TRBJ1-2, with TRBD1 identical over 8 bases. Germline loops: CDR1 SGHRS, CDR2 YFSETQ. V shed 3 bases and J 4 bases; nucleotides not matched to a gene: 8. The CDR3 has 15 residues. Here the CDR3 reads CASSSRTGPIYGYTF. The CDR3 coding sequence is TGCGCCAGCAGCTCACGGACAGGGCCGATCTATGGCTACACCTTC.

This clone has a handful of counts. Since no conserved phenylalanine or tryptophan closes the CDR3, a read error is the likely cause. The DNA is left out, because the CDR3 cannot be placed on it with certainty; the CDR3 is given as TCRdb lists it. This chain joins TRBV10-3 and TRBJ1-1; TRBD1 is the table's D call, not checked against the DNA. The CDR3 adds up to 15 amino acids, both ends counted. Germline V lookup: CDR1 ENHRY, CDR2 SYGVKD. The CDR3 here is CAISGSTGEKGLRDV.

This chain joins TRBV27 and TRBJ2-1; 8 bases align to TRBD2. This CDR3 spans 15 amino acids. After removal of 9 bases from V and 3 bases from J, the junction contained 10 bases not matched to a gene. Germline assignment: CDR1 MNHEY and CDR2 SMNVEV (reference sequence). This chain's CDR3 is CASGSGSSFYNEQFF. The DNA of the CDR3 is TGTGCCAGTGGGAGCGGGAGTAGTTTCTACAATGAGCAGTTCTTC.

J is TRBJ1-1 and V is TRBV5-1; D may be TRBD1 (5 bases). Germline CDR1 is SGHRS and CDR2 is YFSETQ. V was shortened by 0 bases and J by 1 base, with 7 bases between the two germline ends. The CDR3 totals 14 residues. The CDR3 loop is CASSLAGGNTEAFF. Written as DNA, the CDR3 is TGCGCCAGCAGCTTGGCCGGGGGGAACACTGAAGCTTTCTTT.

A remark on this clone: Germline is not matched at one junction end, which may reflect a read error. The chain has TRBV6-1 and TRBJ2-7; 9 bases fit TRBD2. The CDR3 consists of 14 residues. The germline gives CDR1 MNHNS, CDR2 SASEGT. CDR3 residues: CATSSGLASYEQYF. CDR3 nucleotide sequence: TGTGCCACCAGTTCGGGACTAGCTAGCTACGAGCAGTACTTC.

This chain links TRBV7-4 with TRBJ2-7, with 7 bases aligning to TRBD1. In germline, CDR1 is SGHVT, CDR2 SQSDAQ. With V trimmed by 3 bases and J by 4 bases, 9 bases remained unmatched. The CDR3 contains 15 residues. The CDR3 region is CASSFTGVPPYEQYF. Written as DNA, the CDR3 is TGTGCCAGCAGCTTCACAGGGGTCCCCCCTTACGAGCAGTACTTC. The variable domain in full, completed from reference TRBV7-4 and TRBJ2-7, reads GAGVSQSPRYKVAKRGRDVALRCDSISGHVTLYWYRQTLGQGSEVLTYSQSDAQRDKSGRPSGRFSAERPERSVSTLKIQRTEQGDSAVYLCASSFTGVPPYEQYFGPGTRLTVT.

V usage is TRBV15 and J usage is TRBJ2-1; 14 nucleotides agree with TRBD2. Trimming cost V 1 base and J 5 bases; bases outside gene matches: 4. Germline CDR1 is LNHNV and CDR2 is YYDKDF (reference sequence). This CDR3 is built from 17 residues. CDR3 nucleotides: TGTGCCACCAGCAGAGGCCGACTAGCGGGGGGGAACAATGAGCAGTTCTTC. Residues: CATSRGRLAGGNNEQFF.

This chain connects TRBV27 to TRBJ1-6; 7 bases align to TRBD1. Per the germline V gene, CDR1 is MNHEY and CDR2 is SMNVEV (reference sequence). Trimming took 7 bases from V and 7 from J; bases not matched to a gene: 13. The CDR3 runs 16 residues. The CDR3 reads CASTLEGRGPNSPLHF. CDR3 DNA: TGTGCCAGCACCCTGGAGGGTAGGGGGCCCAATTCACCCCTCCACTTT.

This clone was observed once. This chain joins TRBV5-1 and TRBJ1-2; D perhaps matches TRBD1 (6 bases). The CDR3 is made up of 13 amino acids. From germline, CDR1 is SGHRS and CDR2 YFSETQ. V lost 3 bases to trimming and J lost 6 bases, with 12 bases between them. The CDR3 protein is CASSWGGADGYTF. The DNA of the CDR3 is TGCGCCAGCAGCTGGGGGGGGGCGGATGGCTACACCTTC.

The CDR3 sequence is CASSQEGRGQNEQFF. The CDR3 region has the DNA TGCGCCAGCAGCCAAGAGGGAAGGGGGCAGAATGAGCAGTTCTTC. The rearrangement joins TRBV4-1 to TRBJ2-1, with 7 bases identical to TRBD1. Germline V gene sequence: CDR1 MGHRA, CDR2 YSYEKL. The CDR3 has 15 residues. Trimming took 0 bases from V and 7 from J; bases not matched to a gene: 6.

This sequence joins TRBV5-4 and TRBJ1-1; the D is unclear. V lost 1 base to trimming and J lost 1 base, with 5 bases between them. The CDR3 sequence is 13 residues long. Per the germline V gene, CDR1 is SGHNT and CDR2 is YYREEE (reference sequence). Written as DNA, the CDR3 is TGTGCCAGCAGCTTGTTTCAGAACACTGAAGCTTTCTTT. The encoded protein is CASSLFQNTEAFF.

CDR3: CASSPGNSYGYTF. DNA for the CDR3: TGTGCCAGCAGTCCAGGGAATTCCTATGGCTACACCTTC. This chain uses TRBV6-6 with TRBJ1-2, with D possibly TRBD1 on 5 matching bases. Germline V gene data show CDR1 as MNHNY and CDR2 as SVGAGI (reference sequence). With 5 bases removed from V and 4 bases from J, the gap between germline ends came to 11 bases. The length of the CDR3 is 13 residues.

This clone was counted a single time. CDR3 amino acids: CASQGNEQFF. For the CDR3, the DNA is TGTGCCAGCCAGGGGAATGAGCAGTTCTTC. The chain combines TRBV6-5 with TRBJ2-1, with D possibly matching TRBD1 (6 bases). The CDR3 spans 10 residues. V shed 8 bases and J shed 7 bases, with 6 bases lying between them. The V gene's germline CDR1 is MNHEY and CDR2 SVGAGI.

J is TRBJ2-2 and V is TRBV27, with D perhaps matching TRBD2 (5 bases). V was pared by 6 bases and J by 6 bases, with 17 bases between. Germline CDR1 is MNHEY and CDR2 is SMNVEV (reference sequence). CDR3 length: 15 amino acids. CDR3 region: CASSLLLGWSGELFF. The CDR3, as DNA: TGTGCCAGCAGCCTACTACTAGGGTGGTCCGGGGAGCTGTTTTTT.

For the CDR3, the DNA is TGTGCCAGCAGCTCCTCGGACAGGGGGCCTGAAAAACTGTTTTTT. This sequence encodes CASSSSDRGPEKLFF. This chain joins TRBV11-3 and TRBJ1-4; TRBD1 matches 11 bases. This CDR3 spans 15 amino acids. Germline CDR1 reads SGHNT; CDR2 reads YENEEA. J was trimmed by 7 bases and V by 4 bases; bases with no gene match: 5.

The chain employs TRBV6-5 and TRBJ2-1; TRBD1 matches at 7 bases. After removal of 4 bases from V and 4 bases from J, the junction contained 4 bases not matched to a gene. This CDR3 has 14 residues. Germline CDR1 MNHEY, CDR2 SVGAGI. This CDR3 reads CASSLGQTYNEQFF. The CDR3 DNA is TGTGCCAGCAGTTTGGGACAGACTTACAATGAGCAGTTCTTC.

The chain combines TRBV7-9 with TRBJ2-7; TRBD2 might be the D (7 bases). Germline loops: CDR1 SEHNR, CDR2 FQNEAQ (reference sequence). The ends were cut back, 8 bases at V and 5 bases at J, with 19 bases in the middle. The CDR3 runs to 14 residues. CDR3 region: CASSRVGGPHEQYF. For the CDR3, the DNA is TGTGCCAGCTCCCGCGTGGGGGGGCCCCACGAGCAGTACTTC. Full variable domain (outside the CDR3, taken from reference TRBV7-9 and TRBJ2-7): DTGVSQNPRHKITKRGQNVTFRCDPISEHNRLYWYRQTLGQGPEFLTYFQNEAQLEKSRLLSDRFSAERPKGSFSTLEIQRTEQGDSAMYLCASSRVGGPHEQYFGPGTRLTVT.

This clone was seen only a few times. V and J are TRBV10-3 and TRBJ1-1, with D unclear. The germline gives CDR1 ENHRY, CDR2 SYGVKD. The CDR3 is 12 residues long. Trimming pared 6 bases from V and 0 bases from J, leaving 5 bases between. The CDR3 reads CAIRSMNTEAFF. The CDR3 DNA follows: TGTGCCATCAGATCAATGAACACTGAAGCTTTCTTT.

The CDR3 DNA reads TGTGCCAGCAGTTACACAATCGGACAGGCTGACTATGGCTACACCTTC. This sequence encodes CASSYTIGQADYGYTF. J is TRBJ1-2 and V is TRBV6-6; TRBD1 matches at 7 bases. Per the germline V gene, CDR1 is MNHNY and CDR2 is SVGAGI (reference sequence). The CDR3 has 16 residues. J lost 3 bases, V lost 2 bases, and 9 bases had no gene match.

This rearrangement joins TRBV6-6 to TRBJ2-5, with a weak D call TRBD2 (6 bases). The CDR3 runs 14 residues. V was pared by 0 bases and J by 5 bases, with 10 bases between. Germline lookup yields CDR1 MNHNY and CDR2 SVGAGI (reference sequence). This chain's CDR3 is CASSYSSGGETQYF. CDR3 coding DNA: TGTGCCAGCAGTTACTCGAGTGGGGGGGAGACCCAGTACTTC.

CDR3 nucleotides: TGTGCCAGCAGGGTACTAGCGGGAGTTTCGGAGACCCAGTACTTC. Its protein product is CASRVLAGVSETQYF. This sequence joins TRBV27 and TRBJ2-5; TRBD2 agrees at 11 bases. The germline CDR1 and CDR2 sequences are MNHEY and SMNVEV (reference sequence). The CDR3 loop spans 15 amino acids. With V trimmed by 6 bases and J by 5 bases, 8 bases remained unmatched.

V gene TRBV6-7 combines with J gene TRBJ2-7, with 9 nucleotides matching TRBD2. TRBV6-7 is given ORF status, its function remaining uncertain. The CDR3 contains 18 residues. Trimming removed 2 bases from V and 3 bases from J; junction bases left unmatched: 14. The CDR3 sequence: CASSYLGPLAGEFYEQYF. CDR3 sequence (DNA): TGTGCCAGCAGTTACCTAGGGCCACTAGCGGGCGAATTCTACGAGCAGTACTTC.